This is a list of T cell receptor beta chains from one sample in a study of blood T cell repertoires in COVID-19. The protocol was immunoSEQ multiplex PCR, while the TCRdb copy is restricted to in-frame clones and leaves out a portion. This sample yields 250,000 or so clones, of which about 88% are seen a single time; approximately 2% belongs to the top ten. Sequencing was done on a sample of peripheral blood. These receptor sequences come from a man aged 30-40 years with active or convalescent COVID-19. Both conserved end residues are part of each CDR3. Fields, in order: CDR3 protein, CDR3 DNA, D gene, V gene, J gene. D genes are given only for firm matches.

CATSRDLGGIQGHQETQYF	TGTGCCACCAGCAGAGATCTCGGTGGAATACAGGGGCACCAAGAGACCCAGTACTTC	TRBD1	TRBV15	TRBJ2-5
CASSESETSSLFF	TGTGCCAGCAGTGAATCCGAGACTAGTAGCCTGTTCTTC	NA	TRBV2	TRBJ2-1
CSVERGLAGRYQETQYF	TGCAGCGTTGAACGAGGACTAGCGGGTAGGTACCAAGAGACCCAGTACTTC	TRBD2	TRBV29-1	TRBJ2-5
CASTGTSGLRDTQYF	TGTGCCAGCACCGGGACTAGCGGCCTCCGGGATACGCAGTATTTT	TRBD2	TRBV27	TRBJ2-3
CATLRGYEQYF	TGTGCCACCCTGAGGGGGTACGAGCAGTACTTC	NA	TRBV11-3	TRBJ2-7
CASSQDGDTDRSGYTF	TGTGCCAGCAGTCAAGACGGGGACACGGATCGCTCTGGCTACACCTTC	NA	TRBV27	TRBJ1-2
CASKQSPSTDTQYF	TGTGCCAGCAAGCAAAGCCCTAGCACAGATACGCAGTATTTT	NA	TRBV6-4	TRBJ2-3
CASSAQPQGETQYF	TGTGCCAGCAGCGCCCAGCCTCAGGGGGAGACCCAGTACTTC	NA	TRBV11-2	TRBJ2-5
CASIRDRANEQYF	TGTGCCAGCATCCGGGACAGGGCGAACGAGCAGTACTTC	NA	TRBV21-1	TRBJ2-7
CASSTGTGAYNEQFF	TGTGCCAGTAGTACCGGGACAGGGGCTTACAATGAGCAGTTCTTC	TRBD1	TRBV19	TRBJ2-1